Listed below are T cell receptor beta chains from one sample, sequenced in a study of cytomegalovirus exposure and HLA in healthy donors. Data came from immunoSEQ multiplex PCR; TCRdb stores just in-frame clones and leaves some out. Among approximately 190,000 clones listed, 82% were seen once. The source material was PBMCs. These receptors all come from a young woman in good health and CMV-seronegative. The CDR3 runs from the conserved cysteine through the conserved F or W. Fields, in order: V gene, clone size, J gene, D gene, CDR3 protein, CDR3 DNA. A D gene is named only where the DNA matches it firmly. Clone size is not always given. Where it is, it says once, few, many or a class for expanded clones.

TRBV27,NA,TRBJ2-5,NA,CASSGNFQGQETQYF,TGTGCCAGCAGTGGAAACTTTCAGGGCCAAGAGACCCAGTACTTC
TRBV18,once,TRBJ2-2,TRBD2,CASSRLPGLAGNTGELFF,TGTGCCAGCTCACGACTACCGGGACTAGCGGGTAACACCGGGGAGCTGTTTTTT
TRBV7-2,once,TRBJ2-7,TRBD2,CASSFGTSRTYEQYF,TGTGCCAGCAGCTTCGGGACTAGCCGCACCTACGAGCAGTACTTC
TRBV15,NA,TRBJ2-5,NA,CATSRAGMPRETQYF,TGTGCCACCAGCAGGGCGGGGATGCCTCGGGAGACCCAGTACTTC
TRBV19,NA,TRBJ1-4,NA,CASSIGGSGKLFF,TGTGCCAGTAGTATAGGCGGGTCAGGAAAACTGTTTTTT
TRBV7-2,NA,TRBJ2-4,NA,CASSATGTKNIQYF,TGTGCCAGCAGCGCTACAGGGACCAAAAACATTCAGTACTTC
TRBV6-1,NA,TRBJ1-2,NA,CASSPGAANYGYTF,TGTGCCAGCAGTCCAGGGGCAGCTAACTATGGCTACACCTTC
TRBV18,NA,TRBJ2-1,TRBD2,CASSPPGGGAFNNEQFF,TGTGCCAGCTCACCACCGGGGGGGGGAGCGTTCAACAATGAGCAGTTCTTC
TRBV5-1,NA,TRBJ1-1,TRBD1,CASSPVGTGHTEAFF,TGCGCCAGCAGCCCGGTTGGGACAGGACACACTGAAGCTTTCTTT
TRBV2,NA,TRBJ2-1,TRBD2,CASRALAGGQNEQFF,TGTGCCAGCCGGGCACTAGCGGGAGGACAAAATGAGCAGTTCTTC
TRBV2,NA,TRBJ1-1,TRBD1,CASMETGSATEAFF,TGTGCCAGCATGGAGACAGGGTCGGCGACTGAAGCTTTCTTT
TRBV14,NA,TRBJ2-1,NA,CASSQYEYREQFF,TGTGCCAGCAGTCAATACGAGTACCGTGAGCAGTTCTTC
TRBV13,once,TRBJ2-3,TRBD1,CASSSTGIGTDTQYF,TGTGCCAGCAGCTCGACAGGGATCGGCACAGATACGCAGTATTTT
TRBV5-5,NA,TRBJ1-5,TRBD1,CASSPGTGVYQPQHF,TGTGCCAGCAGCCCAGGGACAGGGGTTTATCAGCCCCAGCATTTT
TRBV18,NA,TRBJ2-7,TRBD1,CASSPGTGEGEQYF,TGTGCCAGCTCACCCGGGACAGGGGAAGGCGAGCAGTACTTC
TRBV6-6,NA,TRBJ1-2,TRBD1,CASSYSDRSNYGYTF,TGTGCCAGCAGTTACTCGGACAGGTCAAACTATGGCTACACCTTC
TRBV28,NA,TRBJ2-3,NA,CASRNPSPGSTDTQYF,TGTGCCAGCAGAAACCCGTCACCCGGTAGCACAGATACGCAGTATTTT
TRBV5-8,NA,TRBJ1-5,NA,CASSLVEANQPQHF,TGTGCCAGCAGCTTGGTGGAGGCCAATCAGCCCCAGCATTTT
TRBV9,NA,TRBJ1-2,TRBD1,CASSADRGLHGYTF,TGTGCCAGCAGCGCCGACAGGGGGCTACATGGCTACACCTTC
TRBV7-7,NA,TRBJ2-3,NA,CASSLDRSDTQYF,TGTGCCAGCAGCTTAGATCGGTCAGATACGCAGTATTTT
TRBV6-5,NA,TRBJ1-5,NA,CASSYESQPQHF,TGTGCCAGCAGTTATGAGAGTCAGCCCCAGCATTTT
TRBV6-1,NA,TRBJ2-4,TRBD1,CASSDFAGQGTLEPKNIQYF,TGTGCCAGCAGTGACTTCGCGGGACAGGGTACTTTGGAACCCAAAAACATTCAGTACTTC
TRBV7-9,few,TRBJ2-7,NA,CASSLAGASNEQYF,TGTGCCAGCAGCTTAGCTGGAGCTAGCAACGAGCAGTACTTC
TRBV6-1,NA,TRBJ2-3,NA,CASSESRGDTQYF,TGTGCCAGCAGTGAATCCCGAGGAGATACGCAGTATTTT
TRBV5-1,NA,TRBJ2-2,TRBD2,CASSLIPPAGGVSGELFF,TGCGCCAGCAGCCTAATACCTCCAGCGGGGGGAGTATCCGGGGAGCTGTTTTTT
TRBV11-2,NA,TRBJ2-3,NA,CASSLADYTDTQYF,TGTGCCAGCAGCTTAGCGGACTACACAGATACGCAGTATTTT
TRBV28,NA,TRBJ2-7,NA,CASSGGGRAYEQYF,TGTGCCAGCAGCGGAGGGGGCAGGGCCTACGAGCAGTACTTC
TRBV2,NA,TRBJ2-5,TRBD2,CASSVNRLAGTKETQYF,TGTGCCAGCAGTGTAAATCGGCTAGCGGGCACCAAAGAGACCCAGTACTTC
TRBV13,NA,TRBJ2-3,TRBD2,CASSLGGGGTDTQYF,TGTGCCAGCAGCTTAGGCGGGGGGGGCACAGATACGCAGTATTTT
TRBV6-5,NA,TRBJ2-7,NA,CASSASGIAAREQYF,TGTGCCAGCAGCGCCTCCGGGATCGCGGCTAGGGAGCAGTACTTC
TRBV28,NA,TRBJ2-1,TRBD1,CASSPIADRGFNEQFF,TGTGCCAGCAGTCCCATAGCGGACAGGGGTTTCAATGAGCAGTTCTTC
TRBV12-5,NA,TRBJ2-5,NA,CASGLQTEGETQYF,TGTGCTAGTGGTTTGCAGACGGAGGGGGAGACCCAGTACTTC
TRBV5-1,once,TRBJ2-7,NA,CASSLAFEPPLSYEQYF,TGCGCCAGCAGCTTGGCCTTCGAGCCACCCCTCTCCTACGAGCAGTACTTC
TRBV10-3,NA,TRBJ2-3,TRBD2,CACSGGSTDTQYF,TGTGCGTGTAGCGGGGGGAGCACAGATACGCAGTATTTT
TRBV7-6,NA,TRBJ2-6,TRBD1,CASSLAEDRVLDGANVLTF,TGTGCCAGCAGCTTAGCAGAGGACAGGGTCCTAGATGGGGCCAACGTCCTGACTTTC
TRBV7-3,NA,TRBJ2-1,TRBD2,CASSLSAASGYNEQFF,TGTGCCAGCAGCTTAAGTGCGGCTAGCGGTTACAATGAGCAGTTCTTC
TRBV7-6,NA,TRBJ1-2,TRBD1,CASSSRQGSYGYTF,TGTGCCAGCAGCTCCCGACAGGGTTCCTATGGCTACACCTTC
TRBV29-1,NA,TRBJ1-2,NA,CSVSTGINYGYTF,TGCAGCGTTTCGACAGGAATCAACTATGGCTACACCTTC
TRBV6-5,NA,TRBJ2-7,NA,CASRPPGASYEQYF,TGTGCCAGCAGACCCCCGGGAGCCTCCTACGAGCAGTACTTC
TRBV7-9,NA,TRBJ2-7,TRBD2,CASAGSPLAGYEQYF,TGTGCCAGCGCCGGTTCACCCCTAGCGGGGTACGAGCAGTACTTC
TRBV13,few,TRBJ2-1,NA,CASSLDGGITNEQFF,TGTGCCAGCAGCTTAGACGGCGGGATAACCAATGAGCAGTTCTTC